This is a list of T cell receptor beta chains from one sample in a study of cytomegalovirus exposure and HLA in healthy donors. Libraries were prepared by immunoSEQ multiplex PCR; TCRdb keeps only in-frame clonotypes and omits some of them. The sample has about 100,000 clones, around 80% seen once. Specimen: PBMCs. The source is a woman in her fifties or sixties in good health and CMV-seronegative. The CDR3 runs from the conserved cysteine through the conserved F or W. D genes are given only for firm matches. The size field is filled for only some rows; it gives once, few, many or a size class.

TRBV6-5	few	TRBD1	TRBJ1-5	CASRGQGNQPQHF	TGTGCCAGCAGGGGACAGGGTAATCAGCCCCAGCATTTT
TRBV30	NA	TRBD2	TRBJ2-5	CAWSLRLAGREETQYF	TGTGCCTGGAGTTTGCGACTAGCGGGAAGGGAAGAGACCCAGTACTTC
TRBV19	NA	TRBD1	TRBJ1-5	CASSIIGTGDQPQHF	TGTGCCAGTAGTATAATTGGGACAGGGGATCAGCCCCAGCATTTT
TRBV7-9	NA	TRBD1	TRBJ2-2	CASSFSQGGTGELFF	TGTGCCAGCAGCTTTTCACAGGGGGGCACCGGGGAGCTGTTTTTT
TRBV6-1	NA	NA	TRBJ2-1	CASSVTYNEQFF	TGTGCCAGCAGTGTCACATACAATGAGCAGTTCTTC
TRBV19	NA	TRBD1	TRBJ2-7	CASSWRTGSSYEQYF	TGTGCCAGTTCTTGGAGGACAGGGAGCTCCTACGAGCAGTACTTC
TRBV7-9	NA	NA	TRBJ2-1	CASSFTRETPHNEQFF	TGTGCCAGCAGCTTCACACGGGAAACCCCCCACAATGAGCAGTTCTTC
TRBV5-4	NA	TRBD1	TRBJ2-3	CASSGSTGLFFSDTQYF	TGTGCCAGCAGCGGATCGACAGGGTTGTTTTTTTCAGATACGCAGTATTTT
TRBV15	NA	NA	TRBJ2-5	CATSSAGARKETQYF	TGTGCCACCAGCAGTGCGGGGGCGAGGAAAGAGACCCAGTACTTC
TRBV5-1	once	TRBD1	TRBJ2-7	CASSKDRGSGYEQYF	TGCGCCAGCAGCAAGGACAGGGGGTCGGGCTACGAGCAGTACTTC
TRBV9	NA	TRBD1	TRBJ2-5	CASSVAGTGVSGTQYF	TGTGCCAGCAGCGTAGCCGGGACAGGGGTGTCTGGGACCCAGTACTTC
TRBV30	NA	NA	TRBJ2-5	CAWTITEGTQYF	TGTGCCTGGACAATAACCGAGGGGACCCAGTACTTC
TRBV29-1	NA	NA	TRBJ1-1	CSVELGGNTEAFF	TGCAGCGTTGAACTTGGCGGCAACACTGAAGCTTTCTTT
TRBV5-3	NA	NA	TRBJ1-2	CARSKEVSSGYTF	TGTGCCAGAAGCAAAGAGGTAAGCAGTGGCTACACCTTC
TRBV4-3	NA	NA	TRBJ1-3	CASSQDRVLGGNTIYF	TGCGCCAGCAGCCAAGATCGCGTCTTGGGCGGAAACACCATATATTTT
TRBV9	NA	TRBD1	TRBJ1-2	CASSGGQGALGGYTF	TGTGCCAGCAGCGGCGGACAGGGCGCGTTAGGCGGCTACACCTTC
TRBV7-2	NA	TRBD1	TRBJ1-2	CASSLGQGLRGYTF	TGTGCCAGCAGCTTAGGACAGGGCCTTAGAGGCTACACCTTC
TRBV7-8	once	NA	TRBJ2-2	CASSLGGLTGELFF	TGTGCCAGCAGCTTAGGGGGGCTCACCGGGGAGCTGTTTTTT
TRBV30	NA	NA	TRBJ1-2	CAWTRTPAGYTF	TGTGCCTGGACCCGGACTCCCGCTGGCTACACCTTC
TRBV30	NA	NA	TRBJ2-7	CAWRKGREQYF	TGTGCCTGGAGAAAGGGGCGCGAGCAGTACTTC
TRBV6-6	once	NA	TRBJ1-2	CASIGKADYGYTF	TGTGCCAGCATCGGGAAGGCGGACTATGGCTACACCTTC
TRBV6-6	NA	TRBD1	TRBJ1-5	CASSYTGQGIGQPQHF	TGTGCCAGCAGTTACACGGGACAGGGGATAGGGCAGCCCCAGCATTTT
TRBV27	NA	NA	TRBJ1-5	CASSLGLRQPQHF	TGTGCCAGCAGTTTGGGACTACGGCAGCCCCAGCATTTT
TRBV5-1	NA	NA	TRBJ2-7	CASSGGPSTFSYEQYF	TGCGCCAGCAGCGGAGGACCTTCTACGTTTTCCTACGAGCAGTACTTC
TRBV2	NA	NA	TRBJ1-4	CASFRGNNEKLFF	TGTGCCAGCTTCCGAGGAAATAATGAAAAACTGTTTTTT